The entry that follows covers one T cell receptor beta chain sequence. TCRdb keeps only in-frame clones here, not all; method: immunoSEQ multiplex PCR. Of fewer than 200,000 clones in the sample, around four fifths were seen once. The entry originates in a study of blood T cell repertoires in COVID-19. Per the germline V gene, CDR1 is SGHAT and CDR2 is FQNNGV. The CDR3 is 15 amino acids. V was pared by 3 bases and J by 4 bases, with 3 bases of the junction left unmatched. Ages ranged from roughly 18 to 100 years, with residence in around 24 US areas. Recovery among Cohort 3 donors was established by two negative PCRs, clearance, or symptom resolution.

V usage is TRBV11-2 and J usage is TRBJ2-1; 10 bases are shared with TRBD2. This sequence was found in a middle-aged man who had recovered from COVID-19. Sequenced sample: PBMCs or T cells enriched from blood (not recorded which). The CDR3 spells CASSFSGGHYNEQFF. CDR3 DNA: TGTGCCAGCAGCTTTAGCGGGGGGCATTACAATGAGCAGTTCTTC.